Given below is one T cell receptor (beta chain) in context. Profiling relied on immunoSEQ multiplex PCR, and the TCRdb table lists in-frame clones only, not all of them. Of around 68,000 clones listed, 75% to 95% are singletons. This record comes from a study of T cell changes during pregnancy in multiple sclerosis. The germline CDR1 and CDR2 sequences are MNHNY and SVGAGI (reference sequence). The CDR3 is 15 residues long. Trimming removed 2 bases from V and 10 bases from J, with 17 bases in between. The sample was CD4+ T cells from peripheral blood mononuclear cells, taken before pregnancy. V is TRBV6-6 and J is TRBJ2-2; TRBD2 is a possible D gene (7 bases). The TCR comes from a female donor with multiple sclerosis, enrolled in a pregnancy study. The CDR3 is CASSYRGRVIVELFF. DNA for the CDR3: TGTGCCAGCAGTTACAGGGGGAGGGTGATTGTGGAGCTGTTTTTT.